Listed below are T cell receptor beta chains from one sample, sequenced in a study of T-cell reconstitution after alpha-beta-depleted transplantation in children. TCRdb recomputed calls from the PCR reads with MiXCR, one row per CDR3 protein. The sample carries 450,000 to 700,000 distinct CDR3 sequences, 25% to 30% recorded once. Source: PBMCs, taken before TCRalphabeta/CD19-depleted stem cell transplant. Receptors were obtained from a boy under two years old with Wiskott-Aldrich syndrome, due to receive a stem cell transplant. Both conserved end residues are part of each CDR3. Each record gives: clone size, J gene, D gene, V gene, CDR3 protein, CDR3 DNA. A D gene is named only where the DNA matches it firmly. Rows may omit the clone size; those that give it use once, few, many or a size class.

abundance: NA; j_gene: TRBJ2-5; d_gene: NA; v_gene: TRBV18; CDR3aa: CASSPKGEETQYF; CDR3nt: TGTGCCAGCTCACCTAAGGGGGAAGAGACCCAGTACTTC
abundance: few; j_gene: TRBJ2-3; d_gene: NA; v_gene: TRBV5-1; CDR3aa: CASSLEAGNTDTQYF; CDR3nt: TGCGCCAGCAGCTTGGAGGCCGGGAACACAGATACGCAGTATTTT
abundance: once; j_gene: TRBJ2-1; d_gene: TRBD2; v_gene: TRBV20-1; CDR3aa: CSARALAEAYNEQFF; CDR3nt: TGCAGTGCTAGAGCACTAGCGGAAGCGTACAATGAGCAGTTCTTC
abundance: NA; j_gene: TRBJ2-2; d_gene: NA; v_gene: TRBV12-3/TRBV12-4; CDR3aa: CASSFSGMNTGELFF; CDR3nt: TGTGCCAGCAGTTTTTCTGGCATGAACACCGGGGAGCTGTTTTTT
abundance: few; j_gene: TRBJ2-7; d_gene: NA; v_gene: TRBV14; CDR3aa: CASSQGRGLSYEQYF; CDR3nt: TGTGCCAGCAGCCAAGGGCGCGGCCTCTCCTACGAGCAGTACTTC
abundance: few; j_gene: TRBJ2-5; d_gene: NA; v_gene: TRBV2; CDR3aa: CASSEALPSWETQYF; CDR3nt: TGTGCCAGCAGTGAAGCGCTTCCTAGCTGGGAGACCCAGTACTTC
abundance: many; j_gene: TRBJ2-2; d_gene: NA; v_gene: TRBV27; CDR3aa: CASSLFPTGELFF; CDR3nt: TGTGCCAGCAGCCTGTTCCCCACCGGGGAGCTGTTTTTT
abundance: few; j_gene: TRBJ2-3; d_gene: TRBD2; v_gene: TRBV10-3; CDR3aa: CAIGPRAGDTDTQYF; CDR3nt: TGTGCCATCGGGCCTAGGGCGGGAGACACAGATACGCAGTATTTT
abundance: NA; j_gene: TRBJ2-1; d_gene: TRBD2; v_gene: TRBV7-2; CDR3aa: CASSSRTSRYNEQFF; CDR3nt: TGTGCCAGCAGCAGCAGGACTAGCAGATACAATGAGCAGTTCTTC
abundance: few; j_gene: TRBJ1-4; d_gene: NA; v_gene: TRBV5-1; CDR3aa: CASSFGTNEKLFF; CDR3nt: TGCGCCAGCAGCTTTGGGACAAATGAAAAACTGTTTTTT
abundance: NA; j_gene: TRBJ2-5; d_gene: NA; v_gene: TRBV7-2; CDR3aa: CASSWTPSQETQYF; CDR3nt: TGTGCCAGCAGCTGGACGCCCTCTCAAGAGACCCAGTACTTC
abundance: NA; j_gene: TRBJ1-4; d_gene: NA; v_gene: TRBV6-1; CDR3aa: CASRTSAGRKLFF; CDR3nt: TGTGCCAGCAGGACATCGGCAGGGCGGAAACTGTTTTTT
abundance: few; j_gene: TRBJ2-5; d_gene: TRBD2; v_gene: TRBV27; CDR3aa: CASSSLAGGRKETQYF; CDR3nt: TGTGCCAGCAGTTCGCTAGCGGGAGGTCGGAAAGAGACCCAGTACTTC
abundance: NA; j_gene: TRBJ2-5; d_gene: TRBD2; v_gene: TRBV10-3; CDR3aa: CATWEGSETQYF; CDR3nt: TGTGCCACCTGGGAGGGGAGTGAGACCCAGTACTTC
abundance: many; j_gene: TRBJ1-5; d_gene: NA; v_gene: TRBV5-1; CDR3aa: CASSLAPGGNQPQHF; CDR3nt: TGCGCCAGCAGCTTGGCCCCAGGGGGCAATCAGCCCCAGCATTTT
abundance: NA; j_gene: TRBJ2-7; d_gene: NA; v_gene: TRBV6-2/TRBV6-3; CDR3aa: CASCATGDYEQYF; CDR3nt: TGTGCCAGCTGTGCTACCGGAGACTACGAGCAGTACTTC
abundance: few; j_gene: TRBJ2-5; d_gene: NA; v_gene: TRBV20-1; CDR3aa: CSAREPNRETQYF; CDR3nt: TGCAGTGCTAGAGAACCGAATAGAGAGACCCAGTACTTC
abundance: few; j_gene: TRBJ2-1; d_gene: TRBD2; v_gene: TRBV5-1; CDR3aa: CASSIGLAYNEQFF; CDR3nt: TGCGCCAGCAGCATCGGACTAGCCTACAATGAGCAGTTCTTC
abundance: once; j_gene: TRBJ2-1; d_gene: NA; v_gene: TRBV7-2; CDR3aa: CASSLVGGLNNEQFF; CDR3nt: TGTGCCAGCAGCTTAGTCGGCGGGTTGAACAATGAGCAGTTCTTC
abundance: NA; j_gene: TRBJ2-5; d_gene: NA; v_gene: TRBV10-3; CDR3aa: CAISGTLRPQETQYF; CDR3nt: TGTGCCATCAGTGGTACCCTCAGGCCCCAAGAGACCCAGTACTTC
abundance: few; j_gene: TRBJ2-1; d_gene: NA; v_gene: TRBV5-1; CDR3aa: CASSLGGEGAYNEQFF; CDR3nt: TGCGCCAGCAGCTTGGGAGGGGAGGGGGCATACAATGAGCAGTTCTTC
abundance: many; j_gene: TRBJ2-2; d_gene: NA; v_gene: TRBV5-1; CDR3aa: CASSFINGELFF; CDR3nt: TGCGCCAGCAGCTTCATAAACGGGGAGCTGTTTTTT
abundance: NA; j_gene: TRBJ2-1; d_gene: NA; v_gene: TRBV9; CDR3aa: CASSVLAPYNEQFF; CDR3nt: TGTGCCAGCAGCGTGCTAGCGCCCTACAATGAGCAGTTCTTC
abundance: NA; j_gene: TRBJ2-3; d_gene: NA; v_gene: TRBV20-1; CDR3aa: CSAREGGGQDTQYF; CDR3nt: TGCAGTGCTAGAGAAGGTGGAGGCCAGGATACGCAGTATTTT
abundance: few; j_gene: TRBJ2-3; d_gene: NA; v_gene: TRBV10-3; CDR3aa: CAIKAGNTDTQYF; CDR3nt: TGTGCCATCAAGGCGGGAAACACAGATACGCAGTATTTT
abundance: few; j_gene: TRBJ2-3; d_gene: NA; v_gene: TRBV5-1; CDR3aa: CASSPFQGRTDTQYF; CDR3nt: TGCGCCAGCAGCCCTTTTCAGGGGAGGACAGATACGCAGTATTTT
abundance: few; j_gene: TRBJ2-3; d_gene: NA; v_gene: TRBV29-1; CDR3aa: CSVDTPRADTQYF; CDR3nt: TGCAGCGTTGATACCCCCAGGGCAGATACGCAGTATTTT
abundance: NA; j_gene: TRBJ2-7; d_gene: NA; v_gene: TRBV20-1; CDR3aa: CSAEGTKFYEQYF; CDR3nt: TGCAGTGCAGAAGGGACGAAATTCTACGAGCAGTACTTC
abundance: NA; j_gene: TRBJ2-7; d_gene: TRBD1; v_gene: TRBV12-5; CDR3aa: CASGSPGTGHYEQYF; CDR3nt: TGTGCTAGTGGCTCCCCCGGGACAGGGCACTACGAGCAGTACTTC
abundance: NA; j_gene: TRBJ1-1; d_gene: NA; v_gene: TRBV5-1; CDR3aa: CASSLVSSTFWDTEAFF; CDR3nt: TGCGCCAGCAGCCTGGTGAGCAGTACGTTTTGGGACACTGAAGCTTTCTTT
abundance: NA; j_gene: TRBJ2-3; d_gene: NA; v_gene: TRBV20-1; CDR3aa: CSASGGVGLPDTQYF; CDR3nt: TGCAGTGCTAGTGGTGGGGTGGGGCTCCCAGATACGCAGTATTTT
abundance: NA; j_gene: TRBJ2-2; d_gene: TRBD1; v_gene: TRBV10-3; CDR3aa: CAISESTGGTNTGELFF; CDR3nt: TGTGCCATCAGTGAGTCGACAGGGGGTACGAACACCGGGGAGCTGTTTTTT
abundance: NA; j_gene: TRBJ2-1; d_gene: NA; v_gene: TRBV7-9; CDR3aa: CASSFNKGRDNEQFF; CDR3nt: TGTGCCAGCAGCTTCAACAAGGGACGAGACAATGAGCAGTTCTTC
abundance: NA; j_gene: TRBJ2-2; d_gene: NA; v_gene: TRBV5-1; CDR3aa: CASSDYTNTGELFF; CDR3nt: TGCGCCAGCAGCGACTATACGAACACCGGGGAGCTGTTTTTT
abundance: many; j_gene: TRBJ2-7; d_gene: NA; v_gene: TRBV12-3/TRBV12-4; CDR3aa: CASSFAGTYEQYF; CDR3nt: TGCGCCAGCAGCTTTGCGGGGACTTACGAGCAGTACTTC
abundance: NA; j_gene: TRBJ2-5; d_gene: TRBD1; v_gene: TRBV12-3/TRBV12-4; CDR3aa: CASSNTGAQETQYF; CDR3nt: TGTGCCAGCAGTAATACAGGGGCCCAAGAGACCCAGTACTTC
abundance: few; j_gene: TRBJ1-5; d_gene: TRBD1; v_gene: TRBV4-2; CDR3aa: CASSLFLLTGGLINQPQHF; CDR3nt: TGTGCCAGCAGCCTTTTTTTACTGACAGGGGGGTTGATCAATCAGCCCCAGCATTTT
abundance: NA; j_gene: TRBJ2-3; d_gene: TRBD2; v_gene: TRBV5-1; CDR3aa: CASRLAGAREDTQYF; CDR3nt: TGCGCCAGCAGACTAGCGGGAGCAAGGGAAGATACGCAGTATTTT
abundance: few; j_gene: TRBJ2-7; d_gene: NA; v_gene: TRBV29-1; CDR3aa: CSVRDAHEQYF; CDR3nt: TGCAGCGTCCGGGATGCCCACGAGCAGTACTTC
abundance: NA; j_gene: TRBJ1-2; d_gene: TRBD1; v_gene: TRBV12-3/TRBV12-4; CDR3aa: CASSLGGTGGSYGYTF; CDR3nt: TGTGCCAGCAGTTTGGGTGGGACAGGGGGCAGCTATGGCTACACCTTC
abundance: NA; j_gene: TRBJ2-1; d_gene: TRBD1; v_gene: TRBV20-1; CDR3aa: CSAIPPGQRIYNEQFF; CDR3nt: TGCAGTGCCATCCCTCCGGGACAGAGGATCTACAATGAGCAGTTCTTC
abundance: few; j_gene: TRBJ1-5; d_gene: TRBD1; v_gene: TRBV4-2; CDR3aa: CASSQEARTGGQPQHF; CDR3nt: TGTGCCAGCAGCCAAGAGGCCCGGACAGGTGGTCAGCCCCAGCATTTT